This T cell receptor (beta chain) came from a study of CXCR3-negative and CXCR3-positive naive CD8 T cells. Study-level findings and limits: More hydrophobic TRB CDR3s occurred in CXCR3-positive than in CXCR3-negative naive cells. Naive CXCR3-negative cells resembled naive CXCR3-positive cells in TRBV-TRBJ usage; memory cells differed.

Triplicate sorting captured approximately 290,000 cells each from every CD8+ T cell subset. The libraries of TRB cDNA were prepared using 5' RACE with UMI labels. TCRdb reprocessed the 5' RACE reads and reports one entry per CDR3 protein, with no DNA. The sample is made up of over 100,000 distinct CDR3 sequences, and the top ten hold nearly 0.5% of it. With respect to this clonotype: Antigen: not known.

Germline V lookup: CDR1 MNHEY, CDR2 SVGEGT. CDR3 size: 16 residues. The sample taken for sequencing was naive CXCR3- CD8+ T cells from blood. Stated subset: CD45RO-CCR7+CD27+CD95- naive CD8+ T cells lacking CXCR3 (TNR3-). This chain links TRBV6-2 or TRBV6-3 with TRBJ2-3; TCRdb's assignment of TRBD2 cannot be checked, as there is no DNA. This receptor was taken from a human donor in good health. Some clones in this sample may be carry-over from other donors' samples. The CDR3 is CASSSQLAGGPDTQYF.